This T cell receptor beta chain was sequenced in a study of blood T cell repertoires in COVID-19 (dated by TCRdb to 2019 to 2021). Turning to the overall study: Samples covering the acute and convalescent phases of COVID-19 were provided by collaborators in the United States, Italy and Spain. Subjects who had been exposed to COVID-19, were actively infected with it, or had recovered from it provided the deeply sampled blood TCRbeta repertoires that made up the dataset. Sample metadata almost always included a de-identified subject ID, COVID-19 status, age in years and sex. Where available, HLA class I and class II types were taken from metadata supplied by the sample provider and were not determined by assay-based typing. The prospective study material was composed of cDNA or gDNA derived from T cells, B-cell-depleted T cells, or PBMCs. Samples came from the ongoing ImmuneRACE study (first 160 participants) plus 1,254 subjects from 6 global collaborators. The repertoires were released in a freely available public database intended as a resource for research on the immune response to SARS-CoV-2. Overall study outcomes, separate from this receptor: The amount of clinical and demographic metadata varied by source and participant and was provided uncurated.

V gives up 5 bases and J gives up 0 bases, and the segment between their germline ends measures 8 bases. From the cysteine up to the phenylalanine, the CDR3 has a length of 14 residues. Only the CDR3 part of the read is kept: 42 bases, read in frame from the first base. CDR1 is given as LNHDA and CDR2 as SQIVND, both from the germline V gene (reference sequence). Remarks on this clone: Its antigen target is currently unknown. The sample holds no much larger clone one base away, and base qualities are not on file.

TCRbeta CDR3 regions were amplified from genomic DNA by means of the immunoSEQ Assay, a bias-controlled multiplex PCR. The study's own analysis went as follows. Within the assay, amplification of reference gene primers was used to estimate how many nucleated cells each sample contained. Sequence reads were collapsed and filtered to measure the absolute abundance of every unique TCRbeta CDR3 rearrangement. Productive Simpson clonality was computed per sample as the square root of Simpson's diversity index over productive rearrangements. Imported from immuneACCESS, the table was reduced by TCRdb to in-frame sequences with V and J called. These copies leave out some clones; in studies compared against another copy, an unresolved V gene accounts for under half, and the cause of the remainder is not known. The D gene and trimming were derived from the DNA, and the V and J assignments and clone size from that table. This sample has approximately 63,000 clones in its table, and over 75% of those were observed once. More than 15% of the sample is held by the ten biggest clonotypes.

One collaborating source in Seattle enrolled patients during active infection and followed them longitudinally through the course of disease. Collaborating institutions collected whole blood in K2EDTA tubes following their own protocols. For TCRbeta analysis, collaborator samples were shipped as frozen whole blood, as isolated PBMCs, or as DNA extracted from either sample type. This TCR was sampled from a woman aged 55-70 years with COVID-19, enrolled during active disease. The chain uses TRBV19 and TRBJ1-3; TRBD1 is a weak D gene call, 5 bases matching. Sequencing used peripheral blood. The CDR3 protein: CASSRGTSGNTIYF. The DNA reads as follows: TGTGCCAGTAGTCGGGGGACCTCTGGAAACACCATATATTTT. Supplemented by the reference TRBV19 and TRBJ1-3 proteins around the CDR3, the complete variable domain is DGGITQSPKYLFRKEGQNVTLSCEQNLNHDAMYWYRQDPGQGLRLIYYSQIVNDFQKGDIAEGYSVSREKKESFPLTVTSAQKNPTAFYLCASSRGTSGNTIYFGEGSWLTVV.